A selection of T cell receptor beta chains follows, all from one sample in a study of cytotoxic CD8 clonotypes in ibrutinib-treated CLL. Profiled with immunoSEQ multiplex PCR; TCRdb holds only in-frame clones, not every one. The table shows some 92,000 clones, with roughly three quarters occurring only once. The specimen comprised PBMCs, sampled after 24 months of ibrutinib treatment. These receptors originate from a human donor with chronic lymphocytic leukemia. Each CDR3 is given with its conserved first and last residue. Fields, in order: J gene, clone size, V gene, D gene, CDR3 DNA, CDR3 protein. The D gene is left open where the match is weak. The size field is filled for only some rows; it gives once, few, many or a size class.

TRBJ1-2	NA	TRBV30	NA	TGTGCCTGGCAGGGAGGCTATGGCTACACCTTC	CAWQGGYGYTF
TRBJ1-4	once	TRBV4-2	TRBD1	TGTGCCAGCAGCCCCGAGGTCGCCCAGGGGGCGGTCTCCCAACTGTTTTTT	CASSPEVAQGAVSQLFF
TRBJ1-1	few	TRBV6-6	NA	TGTGCCAGCAGAGAGGGGCCGGGGACTGAAGCTTTCTTT	CASREGPGTEAFF
TRBJ1-1	few	TRBV19	NA	TGTGCCAGTAGTATAGGGGGGGTGAACACTGAAGCTTTCTTT	CASSIGGVNTEAFF
TRBJ2-6	once	TRBV6-5	NA	TGTGCCAGCAGTTACGAGGGGCCCGGGGCCAACGTCCTGACTTTC	CASSYEGPGANVLTF
TRBJ1-2	NA	TRBV5-1	NA	TGCGCCAGCAGCTTGGGACAGGAGCCCTATGGCTACACCTTC	CASSLGQEPYGYTF
TRBJ1-4	NA	TRBV27	NA	TGTGCCAGCAGTTTGGGCGGGGCTAATGAAAAACTGTTTTTT	CASSLGGANEKLFF
TRBJ1-4	NA	TRBV28	NA	TGTGCCAGCAGTTCGGGGGGGCCAGGGGTCGAAAAACTGTTTTTT	CASSSGGPGVEKLFF
TRBJ1-1	NA	TRBV11-2	NA	TGTGCCAGCAGTTCACCCCGACGGAACACTGAAGCTTTCTTT	CASSSPRRNTEAFF
TRBJ1-6	NA	TRBV2	NA	TGTGCCAGCAAACCGTGGGCAGGGCAAAATTCACCCCTCCACTTT	CASKPWAGQNSPLHF
TRBJ2-4	once	TRBV27	NA	TGTGCCAGCAGTTTATGGGCCAATAACGATGGCAAAAACATTCAGTACTTC	CASSLWANNDGKNIQYF
TRBJ1-2	NA	TRBV6-6	TRBD1	TGTGCCAGCAGGGATGGGACAGGGTCAGGTGGCTACACCTTC	CASRDGTGSGGYTF
TRBJ2-5	NA	TRBV4-2	TRBD2	TGTGCCAGCAGCCAAGGCGGGCTAGCGGAGTGGGGAGAGACCCAGTACTTC	CASSQGGLAEWGETQYF
TRBJ1-4	NA	TRBV10-1	TRBD1	TGCGCCAGAGAGGGGCAGGGGGCGGAAAAACTGTTTTTT	CAREGQGAEKLFF
TRBJ2-3	NA	TRBV5-4	TRBD1	TGTGCCAGCAGCTCACGGACAGGGGGCACAGATACGCAGTATTTT	CASSSRTGGTDTQYF
TRBJ2-5	NA	TRBV11-2	NA	TGTGCCAGCAGCTCCGGCCTAGGGGGGACCCAGTACTTC	CASSSGLGGTQYF
TRBJ1-1	NA	TRBV7-8	NA	TGTGCCAGCAGCAGAACAGGGCGGAACACTGAAGCTTTCTTT	CASSRTGRNTEAFF
TRBJ1-2	NA	TRBV7-3	TRBD1	TGTGCCAGCAGCCGCGGACAGGGAGAATATGGCTACACCTTC	CASSRGQGEYGYTF
TRBJ2-1	once	TRBV9	NA	TGTGCCAGCAGTCCGCGGAAGAACGTCCAGTTCTTC	CASSPRKNVQFF
TRBJ2-3	NA	TRBV11-3	NA	TGTGCCAGCAGCACCGGACAGTTTAGCACAGATACGCAGTATTTT	CASSTGQFSTDTQYF
TRBJ2-7	NA	TRBV5-3	TRBD2	TGTGCCAGAAGCCGAGCCCACGTACTGGGGACTAGCGTATACGAGCAGTACTTC	CARSRAHVLGTSVYEQYF
TRBJ2-5	NA	TRBV5-1	TRBD2	TGCGCCAGCAGCTTGGCCCCAGCGGGGGGCCAAGAGACCCAGTACTTC	CASSLAPAGGQETQYF
TRBJ1-1	NA	TRBV6-1	NA	TGTGCCAGCAGTGAACCTCCGATGGGGGGGACTGAAGCTTTCTTT	CASSEPPMGGTEAFF
TRBJ2-7	NA	TRBV6-1	NA	TGTGCCAGCAGTTTGACAGCAGCCTACGAGCAGTACTTC	CASSLTAAYEQYF
TRBJ2-5	NA	TRBV4-1	TRBD2	TGCGCCAGCAGCCAAGTCGTAGCGGGAGTAGGAGAGACCCAGTACTTC	CASSQVVAGVGETQYF
TRBJ2-2	NA	TRBV9	TRBD2	TGTGCCAGCAGCGCACTAGCGGGAGTGCCCAACACCGGGGAGCTGTTTTTT	CASSALAGVPNTGELFF
TRBJ2-7	NA	TRBV10-3	NA	TGTGCCATCACTAAGACTGGATCCTACGAGCAGTACTTC	CAITKTGSYEQYF
TRBJ2-2	few	TRBV7-9	TRBD2	TGTGCCAGCAGCTACGAGACTAGCGGGAGGGCCTACGGGGAGCTGTTTTTT	CASSYETSGRAYGELFF
TRBJ2-1	NA	TRBV29-1	NA	TGCAGCGCGTTTAGCTCCTACAATGAGCAGTTCTTC	CSAFSSYNEQFF
TRBJ1-2	NA	TRBV6-1	NA	TGTGCCAGCAGTCCCCAAAGAGGGGTAGGGGGCTACACCTTC	CASSPQRGVGGYTF
TRBJ2-2	NA	TRBV11-3	TRBD1	TGTGCCAGCAGCTCAACAGGGGGCGCCGGCACCGGGGAGCTGTTTTTT	CASSSTGGAGTGELFF
TRBJ2-7	NA	TRBV5-4	TRBD1	TGTGCCAGCAGCAGGGGACAGGGGGACGAGCAGTACTTC	CASSRGQGDEQYF
TRBJ2-7	NA	TRBV11-2	TRBD2	TGTGCCAGCAGCTTAGGCACTAGCGGGAGCTCCTACGAGCAGTACTTC	CASSLGTSGSSYEQYF
TRBJ1-2	NA	TRBV7-9	TRBD1	TGTGCCAGCAGCTTAGAAGGGGGCGGCTACACCTTC	CASSLEGGGYTF
TRBJ2-7	NA	TRBV29-1	NA	TGCAGCGTTGACTGGGTAGGGGACCACGAGCAGTACTTC	CSVDWVGDHEQYF
TRBJ2-5	NA	TRBV18	TRBD1	TGTGCCAGCTTTCCGGGACAGCCTCAAGAGACCCAGTACTTC	CASFPGQPQETQYF
TRBJ2-1	NA	TRBV21-1	NA	TGTGCCAGCAATCCATTAGCGGGAGACGCTAATGAGCAGTTCTTC	CASNPLAGDANEQFF
TRBJ2-3	NA	TRBV5-4	TRBD1	TGTGCCAGCAGCTTCGGACAGGGGTCCACAGATACGCAGTATTTT	CASSFGQGSTDTQYF
TRBJ2-7	NA	TRBV18	NA	TGTGCCAGCTCACCAGTCGTGTCGGGGGAGCCCTACGAGCAGTACTTC	CASSPVVSGEPYEQYF
TRBJ2-7	NA	TRBV5-1	NA	TGCGCCAGCAGCTTGGGTGGGGGCAGATACATCGAGCAGTACTTC	CASSLGGGRYIEQYF
TRBJ2-3	NA	TRBV29-1	TRBD1	TGCAGCGGTCAAAGGGACAGAAGCACAGATACGCAGTATTTT	CSGQRDRSTDTQYF
TRBJ2-1	few	TRBV5-1	TRBD2	TGCGCCAGCAGCCCACCGTCGGCGGGAGGGCCATTTCTTGAGCAGTTCTTC	CASSPPSAGGPFLEQFF